The TCR beta chain under discussion was sequenced for a study of T cells in Graves' hyperthyroidism and ophthalmopathy. Findings of the study overall: With a median lead of around 6.7 months before onset, the model predicted ophthalmopathy.

Amplification of TCR beta CDR3 regions was performed using RNA transcripts as template. The HTBI primer set drove a first-round RT-PCR of the TCR CDR3. Each CDR3 protein gets one entry after TCRdb re-called the multiplex PCR reads with MiXCR. The sample yields hundreds of thousands of distinct CDR3 sequences, about 20% seen once. Germline CDR1 MDHEN, CDR2 SYDVKM. V shed 5 bases and J shed 2 bases, with 19 bases lying between them. The length of the CDR3 is 17 residues. This clonotype was counted many times. The target antigen is unknown. Uncontrolled infection, other autoimmune disease, pregnancy and lactation each barred patients from inclusion. Orbital computed tomography, thyroid ultrasound, serum thyroxine and TRAb, and clinical symptoms together informed the diagnoses.

The sample comprised blood. The TCR sequence derives from a man aged 35-49 years with Graves' ophthalmopathy. V and J are TRBV28 and TRBJ2-1, with TRBD2 as a possible D gene (5 bases). The CDR3 nucleotides read TGTGCCAGCAGTCGTGGCTGGGGAGAAGGCCCCTACAATGAGCAGTTCTTC. This translates into CASSRGWGEGPYNEQFF.